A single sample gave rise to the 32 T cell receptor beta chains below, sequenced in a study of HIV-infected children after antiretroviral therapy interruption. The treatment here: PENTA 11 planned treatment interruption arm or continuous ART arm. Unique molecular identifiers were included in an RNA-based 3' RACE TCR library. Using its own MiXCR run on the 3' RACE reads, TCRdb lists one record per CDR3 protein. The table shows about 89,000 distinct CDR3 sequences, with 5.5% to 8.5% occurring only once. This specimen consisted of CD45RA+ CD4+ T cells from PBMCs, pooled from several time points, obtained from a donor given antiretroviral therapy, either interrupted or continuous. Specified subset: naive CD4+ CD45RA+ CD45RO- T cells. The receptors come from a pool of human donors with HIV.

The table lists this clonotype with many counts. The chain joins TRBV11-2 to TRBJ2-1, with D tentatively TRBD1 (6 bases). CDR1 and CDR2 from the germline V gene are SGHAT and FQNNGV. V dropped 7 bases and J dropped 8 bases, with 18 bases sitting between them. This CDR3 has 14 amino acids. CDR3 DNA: TGTGCCAGCAACCGCCTACAGGGTATGGATGAGCAGTTCTTC. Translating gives CASNRLQGMDEQFF.

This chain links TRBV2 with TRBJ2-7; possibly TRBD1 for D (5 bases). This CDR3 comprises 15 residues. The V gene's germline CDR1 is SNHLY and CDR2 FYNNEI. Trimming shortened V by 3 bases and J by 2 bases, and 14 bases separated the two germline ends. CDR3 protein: CASSDLSVGPYEQYF. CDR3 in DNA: TGTGCCAGCAGTGATCTCAGCGTGGGGCCCTACGAGCAGTACTTC. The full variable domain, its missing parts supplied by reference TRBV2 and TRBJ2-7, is EPEVTQTPSHQVTQMGQEVILRCVPISNHLYFYWYRQILGQKVEFLVSFYNNEISEKSEIFDDQFSVERPDGSNFTLKIRSTKLEDSAMYFCASSDLSVGPYEQYFGPGTRLTVT.

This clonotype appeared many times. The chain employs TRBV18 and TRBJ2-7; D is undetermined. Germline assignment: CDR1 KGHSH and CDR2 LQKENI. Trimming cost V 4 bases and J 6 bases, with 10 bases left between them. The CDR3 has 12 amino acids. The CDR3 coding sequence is TGTGCCAGCTCACAAACCTTCTCCGAGCAGTACTTC. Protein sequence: CASSQTFSEQYF.

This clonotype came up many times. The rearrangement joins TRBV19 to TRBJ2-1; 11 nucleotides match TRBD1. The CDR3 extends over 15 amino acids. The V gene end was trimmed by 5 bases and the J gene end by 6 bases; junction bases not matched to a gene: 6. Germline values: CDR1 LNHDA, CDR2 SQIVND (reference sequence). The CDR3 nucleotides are TGTGCCAGTAGTCTCCGGGACAGGGGGTTCAATGAGCAGTTCTTC. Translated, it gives CASSLRDRGFNEQFF.

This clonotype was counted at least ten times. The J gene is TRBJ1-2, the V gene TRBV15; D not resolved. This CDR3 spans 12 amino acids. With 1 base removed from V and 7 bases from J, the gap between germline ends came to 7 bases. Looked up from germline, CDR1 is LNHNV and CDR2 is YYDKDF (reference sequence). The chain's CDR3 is CATSRGPSGYTF. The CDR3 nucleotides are TGTGCCACCAGCAGAGGTCCGAGTGGCTACACCTTC.

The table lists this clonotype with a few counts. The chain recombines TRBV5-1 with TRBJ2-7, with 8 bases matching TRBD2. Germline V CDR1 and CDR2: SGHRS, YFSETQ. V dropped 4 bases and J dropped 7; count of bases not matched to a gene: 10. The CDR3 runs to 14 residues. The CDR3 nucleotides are TGCGCCAGCAGCCGTCTGGGCGCGGGGGGAGAGCAGTACTTC. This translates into CASSRLGAGGEQYF.

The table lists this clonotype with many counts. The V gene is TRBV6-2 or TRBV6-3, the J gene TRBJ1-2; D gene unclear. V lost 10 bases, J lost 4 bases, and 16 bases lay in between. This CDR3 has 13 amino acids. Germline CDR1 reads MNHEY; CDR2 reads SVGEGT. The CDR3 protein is CATSERGAYGYTF. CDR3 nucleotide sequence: TGTGCCACCTCTGAACGGGGAGCCTATGGCTACACCTTC.

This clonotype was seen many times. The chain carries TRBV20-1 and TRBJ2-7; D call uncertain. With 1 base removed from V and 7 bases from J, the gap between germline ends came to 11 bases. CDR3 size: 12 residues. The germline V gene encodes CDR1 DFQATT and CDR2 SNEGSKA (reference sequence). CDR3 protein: CSARAQGGEQYF. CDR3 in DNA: TGCAGTGCTAGAGCCCAAGGTGGGGAGCAGTACTTC.

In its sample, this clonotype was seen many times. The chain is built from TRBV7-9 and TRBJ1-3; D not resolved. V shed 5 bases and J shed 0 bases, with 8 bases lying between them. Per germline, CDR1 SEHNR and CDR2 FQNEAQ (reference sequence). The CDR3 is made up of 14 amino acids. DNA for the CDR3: TGTGCCAGCAGCGACGGACGCTCTGGAAACACCATATATTTT. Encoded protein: CASSDGRSGNTIYF.

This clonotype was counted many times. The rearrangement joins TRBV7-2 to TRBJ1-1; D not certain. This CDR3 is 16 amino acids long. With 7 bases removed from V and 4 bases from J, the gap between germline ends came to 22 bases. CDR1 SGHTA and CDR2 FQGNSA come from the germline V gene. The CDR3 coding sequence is TGTGCCAGCACCCCAACCTGGTGGGGTGGGCGCACTGAAGCTTTCTTT. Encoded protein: CASTPTWWGGRTEAFF.

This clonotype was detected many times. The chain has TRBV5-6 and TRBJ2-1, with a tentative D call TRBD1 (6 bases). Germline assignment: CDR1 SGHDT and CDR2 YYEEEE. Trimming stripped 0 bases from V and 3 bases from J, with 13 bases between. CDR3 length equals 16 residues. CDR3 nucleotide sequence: TGTGCCAGCAGCTTGGACGGGACACTTCTCTACAATGAGCAGTTCTTC. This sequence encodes CASSLDGTLLYNEQFF.

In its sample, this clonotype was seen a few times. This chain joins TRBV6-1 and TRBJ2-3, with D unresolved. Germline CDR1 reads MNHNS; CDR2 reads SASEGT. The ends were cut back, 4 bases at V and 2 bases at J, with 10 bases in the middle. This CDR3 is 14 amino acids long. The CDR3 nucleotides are TGTGCCAGCAGTGTAGCACAAAACACAGATACGCAGTATTTT. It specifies CASSVAQNTDTQYF.

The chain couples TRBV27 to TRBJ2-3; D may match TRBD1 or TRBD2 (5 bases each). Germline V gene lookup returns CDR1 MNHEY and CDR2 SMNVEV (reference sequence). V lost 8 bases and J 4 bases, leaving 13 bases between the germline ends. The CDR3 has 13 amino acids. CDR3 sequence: CASEGLGADTQYF. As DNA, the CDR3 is TGTGCCAGCGAGGGGCTCGGCGCAGATACGCAGTATTTT.

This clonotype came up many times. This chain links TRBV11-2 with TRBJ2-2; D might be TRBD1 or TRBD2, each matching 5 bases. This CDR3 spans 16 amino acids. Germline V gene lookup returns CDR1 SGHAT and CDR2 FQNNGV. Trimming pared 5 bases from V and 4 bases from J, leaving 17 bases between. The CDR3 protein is CASSTWGSASTGELFF. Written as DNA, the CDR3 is TGTGCCAGCAGCACCTGGGGGTCCGCTTCCACCGGGGAGCTGTTTTTT.

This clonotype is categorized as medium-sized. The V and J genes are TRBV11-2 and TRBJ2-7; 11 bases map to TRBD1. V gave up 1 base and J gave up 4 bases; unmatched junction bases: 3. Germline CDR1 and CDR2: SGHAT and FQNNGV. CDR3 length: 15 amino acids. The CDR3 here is CASSLGTGGAYEQYF. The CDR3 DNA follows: TGTGCCAGCAGCTTAGGGACAGGGGGCGCGTACGAGCAGTACTTC.

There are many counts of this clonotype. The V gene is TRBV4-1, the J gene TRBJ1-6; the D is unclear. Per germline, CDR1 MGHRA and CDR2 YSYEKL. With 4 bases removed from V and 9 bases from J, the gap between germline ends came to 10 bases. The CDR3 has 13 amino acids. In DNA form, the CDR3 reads TGCGCCAGCAGCCTCGACGAGGCTTCACCCCTCCACTTT. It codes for CASSLDEASPLHF.

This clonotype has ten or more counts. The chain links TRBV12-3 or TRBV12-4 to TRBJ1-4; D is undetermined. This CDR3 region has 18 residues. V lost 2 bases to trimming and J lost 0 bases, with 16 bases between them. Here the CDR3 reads CASSLLGSKGPTNEKLFF. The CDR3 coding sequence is TGTGCCAGCAGTTTATTGGGGAGTAAGGGCCCAACTAATGAAAAACTGTTTTTT.

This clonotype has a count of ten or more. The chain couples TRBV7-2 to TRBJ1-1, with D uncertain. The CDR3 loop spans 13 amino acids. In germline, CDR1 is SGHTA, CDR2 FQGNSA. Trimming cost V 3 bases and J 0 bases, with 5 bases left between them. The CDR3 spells CASSLSLNTEAFF. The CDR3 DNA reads TGTGCCAGCAGCTTGTCCCTGAACACTGAAGCTTTCTTT.

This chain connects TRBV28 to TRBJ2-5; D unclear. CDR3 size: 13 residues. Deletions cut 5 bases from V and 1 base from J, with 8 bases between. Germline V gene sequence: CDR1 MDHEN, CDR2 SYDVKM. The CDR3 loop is CASSQHTQETQYF. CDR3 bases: TGTGCCAGCAGTCAACACACCCAAGAGACCCAGTACTTC.

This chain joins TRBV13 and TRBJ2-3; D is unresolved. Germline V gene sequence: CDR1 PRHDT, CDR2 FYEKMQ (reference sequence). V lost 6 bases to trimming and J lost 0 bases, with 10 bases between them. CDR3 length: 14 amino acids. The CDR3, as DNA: TGTGCCAGCAGAGCAGGTGCTAGCACAGATACGCAGTATTTT. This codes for CASRAGASTDTQYF.

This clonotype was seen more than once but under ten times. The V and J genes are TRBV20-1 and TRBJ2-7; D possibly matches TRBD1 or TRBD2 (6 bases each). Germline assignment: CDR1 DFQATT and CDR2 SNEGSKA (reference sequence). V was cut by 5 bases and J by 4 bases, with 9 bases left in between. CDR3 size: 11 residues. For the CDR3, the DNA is TGCAGTGCTGGAGGGGGGTACGAGCAGTACTTC. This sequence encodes CSAGGGYEQYF.

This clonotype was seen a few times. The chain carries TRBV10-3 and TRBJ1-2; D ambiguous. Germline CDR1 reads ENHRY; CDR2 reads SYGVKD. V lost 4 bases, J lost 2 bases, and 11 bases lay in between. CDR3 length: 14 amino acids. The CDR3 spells CAISVIGVNYGYTF. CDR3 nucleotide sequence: TGTGCCATCAGTGTCATAGGCGTCAACTATGGCTACACCTTC.

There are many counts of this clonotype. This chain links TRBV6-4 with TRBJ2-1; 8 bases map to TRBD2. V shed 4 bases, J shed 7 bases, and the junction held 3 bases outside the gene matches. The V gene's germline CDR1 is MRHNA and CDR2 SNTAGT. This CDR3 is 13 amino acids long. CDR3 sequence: CASSAIAGNEQFF. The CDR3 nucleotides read TGTGCCAGCAGTGCTATAGCGGGAAATGAGCAGTTCTTC.

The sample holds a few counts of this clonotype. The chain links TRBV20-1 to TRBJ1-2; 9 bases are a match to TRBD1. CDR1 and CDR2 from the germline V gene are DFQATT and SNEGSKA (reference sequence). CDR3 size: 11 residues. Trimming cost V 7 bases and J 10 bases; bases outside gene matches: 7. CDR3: CSVQGAFVYTF. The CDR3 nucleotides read TGCAGTGTACAGGGGGCGTTTGTCTACACCTTC.

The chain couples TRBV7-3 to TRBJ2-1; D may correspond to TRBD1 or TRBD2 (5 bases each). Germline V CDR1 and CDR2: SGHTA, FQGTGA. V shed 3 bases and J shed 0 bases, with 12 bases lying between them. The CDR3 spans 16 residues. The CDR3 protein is CASSLTRDLSYNEQFF. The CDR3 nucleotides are TGTGCCAGCAGCTTGACCCGGGACCTCTCCTACAATGAGCAGTTCTTC.

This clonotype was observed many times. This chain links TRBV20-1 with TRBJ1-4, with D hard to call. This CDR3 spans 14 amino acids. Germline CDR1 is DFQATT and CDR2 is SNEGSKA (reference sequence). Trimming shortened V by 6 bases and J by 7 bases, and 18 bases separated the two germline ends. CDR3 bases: TGCAGTGCCCCTCTCCGGTCCATGGGTGAAAAACTGTTTTTT. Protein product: CSAPLRSMGEKLFF.

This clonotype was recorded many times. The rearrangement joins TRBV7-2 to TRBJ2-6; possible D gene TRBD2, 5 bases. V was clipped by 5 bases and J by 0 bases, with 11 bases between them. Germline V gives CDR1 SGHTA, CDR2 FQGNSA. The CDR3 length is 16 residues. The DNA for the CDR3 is TGTGCCAGCAGCACGAGGAGGTTCTCTGGGGCCAACGTCCTGACTTTC. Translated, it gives CASSTRRFSGANVLTF.

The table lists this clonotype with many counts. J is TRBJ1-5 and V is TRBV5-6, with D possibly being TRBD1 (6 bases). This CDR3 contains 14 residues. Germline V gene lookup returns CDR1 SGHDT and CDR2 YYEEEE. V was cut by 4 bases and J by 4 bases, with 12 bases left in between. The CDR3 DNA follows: TGTGCCAGCAGCGGCGCGCAGGGGAATCAGCCCCAGCATTTT. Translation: CASSGAQGNQPQHF.

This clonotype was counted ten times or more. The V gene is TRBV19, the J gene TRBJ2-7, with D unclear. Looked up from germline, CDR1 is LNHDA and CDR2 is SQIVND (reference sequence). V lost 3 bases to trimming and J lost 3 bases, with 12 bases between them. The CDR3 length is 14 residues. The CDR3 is CASSIVVGIYEQYF. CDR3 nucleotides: TGTGCCAGTAGTATTGTTGTGGGCATCTACGAGCAGTACTTC.

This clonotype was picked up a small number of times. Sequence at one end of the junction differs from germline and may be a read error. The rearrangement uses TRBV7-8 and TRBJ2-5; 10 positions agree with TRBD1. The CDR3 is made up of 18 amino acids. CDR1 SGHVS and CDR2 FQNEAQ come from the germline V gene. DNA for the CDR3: TGCGCCAGCAGCCCGGGACAGGGGCGTACGACGGAACAAGAGACCCAGTACTTC. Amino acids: CASSPGQGRTTEQETQYF.

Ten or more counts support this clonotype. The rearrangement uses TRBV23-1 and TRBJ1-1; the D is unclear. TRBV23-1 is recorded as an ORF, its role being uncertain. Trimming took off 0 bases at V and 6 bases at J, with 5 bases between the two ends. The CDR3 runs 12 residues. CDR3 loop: CASSQSKAEAFF. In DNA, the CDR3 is TGCGCCAGCAGTCAATCTAAAGCTGAAGCTTTCTTT.

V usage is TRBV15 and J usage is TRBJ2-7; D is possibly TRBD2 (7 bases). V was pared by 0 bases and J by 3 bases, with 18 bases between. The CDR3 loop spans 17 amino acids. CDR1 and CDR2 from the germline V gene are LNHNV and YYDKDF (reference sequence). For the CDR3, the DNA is TGTGCCACCAGCAGAGATTTAGGGGGGGCCGCACACTACGAGCAGTACTTC. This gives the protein CATSRDLGGAAHYEQYF.